This T cell receptor beta chain was retrieved from a study of cytomegalovirus exposure and HLA in healthy donors. CDR3 length equals 14 residues. V was cut by 0 bases and J by 4 bases, with 9 bases left in between. From germline, CDR1 is ENHRY and CDR2 SYGVKD. Repertoires were generated with immunoSEQ multiplex PCR, while TCRdb's copy carries only in-frame clones and drops some. The profile shows roughly 57,000 clones, roughly 93% of them singletons. The sequencing input was PBMCs. The chain combines TRBV10-3 with TRBJ1-2; the D gene is possibly TRBD1 (5 bases). The receptor was isolated from a woman aged 18-29 years in good health and CMV-seropositive. Here the CDR3 reads CAISESGQSYGYTF. CDR3 DNA: TGTGCCATCAGTGAGTCGGGGCAGAGCTATGGCTACACCTTC.